These 10 T cell receptor beta chains were all obtained from the same sample, sequenced in a study of OX40 agonist ivuxolimab in advanced cancers. Library preparation was by the immunoSEQ multiplex PCR assay. As stored in TCRdb, this immuneACCESS dataset retains in-frame rearrangements with V and J assigned. A fraction of the clones does not appear; measured against another copy, unresolved V genes explain less than half of the discrepancy, and the remainder lacks a known reason. This sample lists around 90,000 clones; 80% to 90% were detected once. The ten largest clones take up under 0.35% of the sample. Here the sequenced sample was CD4+ or CD8+ T cells sorted from blood, taken in a trial of the OX40 agonist ivuxolimab. These receptors came from an adult with an advanced solid tumor such as melanoma, head and neck, liver or kidney cancer.

This chain connects TRBV2 to TRBJ2-4, with no clear D. Germline V lookup: CDR1 SNHLY, CDR2 FYNNEI. V lost 6 bases and J 8 bases, leaving 17 bases between the germline ends. The CDR3 has 14 residues. DNA for the CDR3: TGTGCCAGCAGGGGCTCCGGGTCCAAGGACATTCAGTACTTC. Protein: CASRGSGSKDIQYF.

The chain combines TRBV11-2 with TRBJ2-7; D may be TRBD2 (6 bases). CDR1 SGHAT and CDR2 FQNNGV come from the germline V gene. Between the trimmed V and J ends, which lost 3 bases and 12 bases, there was a span of 15 bases. CDR3 length equals 12 residues. Here the CDR3 reads CASSFGGKVVYF. CDR3 coding DNA: TGTGCCAGCAGCTTCGGAGGGAAGGTGGTGTACTTC.

The chain carries TRBV9 and TRBJ1-2; D not certain. The germline V gene encodes CDR1 SGDLS and CDR2 YYNGEE. CDR3 length: 15 amino acids. The V and J ends lost 7 bases and 8 bases respectively, with 24 bases between them. The CDR3 loop is CASGPGAPRASGYTF. The CDR3 region has the DNA TGTGCCAGCGGACCCGGAGCACCTAGAGCGTCGGGCTACACCTTC.

The chain joins TRBV28 to TRBJ1-4, with D possibly being TRBD1 (5 bases). The CDR3 sequence is 15 residues long. Germline V CDR1 and CDR2: MDHEN, SYDVKM. Trimming pared 3 bases from V and 5 bases from J, leaving 13 bases between. The CDR3 sequence: CASSLRDAANEKLFF. CDR3 sequence (DNA): TGTGCCAGCAGTTTGCGGGACGCAGCGAATGAAAAACTGTTTTTT.

The genes are TRBV5-4 and TRBJ2-3, with 9 bases fitting TRBD2. CDR1 and CDR2 from the germline V gene are SGHNT and YYREEE (reference sequence). V was pared by 4 bases and J by 2 bases, with 14 bases of the junction left unmatched. The CDR3 covers 18 residues. CDR3 in DNA: TGTGCCAGCAGCCGCGACGGGCGGGGGGGCCGGGTCACAGATACGCAGTATTTT. Translation: CASSRDGRGGRVTDTQYF.

The J gene is TRBJ2-1, the V gene TRBV7-6; maybe TRBD2 (7 bases). Germline CDR1 reads SGHVS; CDR2 reads FNYEAQ. The ends were cut back, 1 base at V and 5 bases at J, with 15 bases in the middle. This CDR3 region has 16 residues. In DNA form, the CDR3 reads TGTGCCAGCAGCTTAGTGTATAGGGGGGGAAACAATGAGCAGTTCTTC. Residues: CASSLVYRGGNNEQFF.

The chain combines TRBV5-6 with TRBJ1-6, with no clear D. Germline V gives CDR1 SGHDT, CDR2 YYEEEE. This CDR3 is 16 amino acids long. Deletions cut 1 base from V and 6 bases from J, with 14 bases between. The CDR3 sequence is CASSLIGLTVNSPLHF. As DNA, the CDR3 is TGTGCCAGCAGCTTGATTGGATTAACCGTTAATTCACCCCTCCACTTT.

The V and J genes are TRBV15 and TRBJ2-7; TRBD2 might be the D (6 bases). The V end lost 4 bases, the J end lost 7 bases, and 11 bases lay between the germline ends. Germline CDR1 is LNHNV and CDR2 is YYDKDF (reference sequence). The CDR3 has 12 amino acids. CDR3 region: CATSMVGGEQYF. CDR3 in DNA: TGTGCCACCAGCATGGTCGGAGGGGAGCAGTACTTC. Full variable domain (remainder filled in from reference TRBV15 and TRBJ2-7): DAMVIQNPRYQVTQFGKPVTLSCSQTLNHNVMYWYQQKSSQAPKLLFHYYDKDFNNEADTPDNFQSRRPNTSFCFLDIRSPGLGDTAMYLCATSMVGGEQYFGPGTRLTVT.

This clone came up a few times. This sequence joins TRBV2 and TRBJ2-7; D remains ambiguous. Germline V gene sequence: CDR1 SNHLY, CDR2 FYNNEI. Trimming cost V 8 bases and J 5 bases, with 10 bases left between them. The CDR3 length is 11 residues. Here the CDR3 reads CASESFHEQYF. In nucleotides, the CDR3 is TGTGCCAGCGAGTCGTTCCACGAGCAGTACTTC. Complete variable domain (other parts from reference TRBV2 and TRBJ2-7): EPEVTQTPSHQVTQMGQEVILRCVPISNHLYFYWYRQILGQKVEFLVSFYNNEISEKSEIFDDQFSVERPDGSNFTLKIRSTKLEDSAMYFCASESFHEQYFGPGTRLTVT.

The gene calls are TRBV9 and TRBJ2-2; 7 bases map to TRBD1. This CDR3 is 12 amino acids long. Germline V gene lookup returns CDR1 SGDLS and CDR2 YYNGEE. Trimming took 9 bases from V and 7 from J; bases not matched to a gene: 6. For the CDR3, the DNA is TGTGCCACACAGGGGAAGGGCGGGGAGCTGTTTTTT. Encoded protein: CATQGKGGELFF.